This record concerns one TCR beta chain sequence. This clone has a single count. Its antigen is currently not known. Base qualities were left out, and no much larger clone turns up one base away. The cysteine opens and the phenylalanine closes a CDR3 of 15 amino acids. Only CDR3 DNA remains: 45 bases, in frame from the first base. According to the germline V gene, CDR1 reads MNHEY and CDR2 reads SVGAGI. V is shortened by 0 bases, J by 2 bases, and the region joining them spans 10 bases. This entry comes from a study of T cell responses to AZD1222 COVID-19 vaccine (dated by TCRdb to about 2021). Study-level background: AZD1222 recipients with second doses at about 4 weeks or about 12 weeks were pooled, because spike-specific TCR depth and breadth did not differ between schedules. TCR sequencing was performed for roughly 250 trial participants, of whom around 210 were given two doses of AZD1222 and around 26 were given two doses of MenACWY control vaccine. Trial participants were enrolled by age into subgroups of 18-55, 56-69 and 70-plus years, and around 150, 29 and 61 TCR-sequenced participants, respectively, were included in these subgroups. General conclusions and limits of the study: Participants were mostly white British, with more females than males. The authors suggested clonal diversity may have been underestimated. After two AZD1222 doses, spike-specific TCR breadth and depth were significantly higher than at day 0 and than in MenACWY recipients. Reportedly, almost half of the unique spike-specific TCRs recognized epitopes lying outside the regions that are mutated in the B.1.351 and B.1.1.7 variants. Conclusions about previously exposed vaccinees are limited, since just a handful of AZD1222 recipients were seropositive for SARS-CoV-2 at baseline. Because no day 14 peak-response samples were available, repertoires were characterized only after the peak T cell response. The vaccine-associated CD4 TCRs covered the entire spike protein, and the dominant responses fell in regions 160-218 and 743-854. The 56-69-year group was small, and its depth increase did not reach significance, likely because of low power.

The sample's time point, from its label and the paper: baseline before first vaccination. Samples from vaccinated people were obtained from the UK trials COV001 and COV002, which included a single-blind randomized controlled phase 2/3 trial of AZD1222 (ChAdOx1 nCoV-19) in healthy adults. Trial participant PBMC samples were collected at day 0 and day 28 after the second dose for TCRbeta chain sequencing. The CDR3 regions of human TCRbeta chains were analyzed by immunosequencing. The published analysis was carried out like this. Repertoire TCRs were matched against a reference library of SARS-CoV-2-specific TCRs generated with the MIRA antigen-specificity platform. Breadth was defined as the fraction of unique TCRs that were SARS-CoV-2-associated. Depth was defined as the fraction of total T cells that were SARS-CoV-2-associated. Using the MIRA data, every spike-specific TCR was mapped to the spike region that the TCR reacted to and assigned to either a CD4 or a CD8 class. Log10-transformed breadth and depth values were compared by one-way ANOVA with Sidak's multiple comparisons tests. The table was pulled from immuneACCESS by TCRdb, which kept in-frame rearrangements only. Such tables lose some clones; where checked, under half of the loss comes from unresolved V genes, and the rest has no known cause. V and J calls and clone size are those listed in that table; D and trimming were worked out from the DNA. This sample gives 90,000 to 130,000 clones in total; just under 95% of them show up just once. In total, the top ten clones hold 7.8% of the sample.

The sample here was peripheral blood, taken on day 0 of AZD1222 vaccination. Recombination joined TRBV6-5 with TRBJ1-1; the D gene assignment is ambiguous. The TCR comes from an adult in good health. The DNA reads TGTGCCAGCAGTTACTCGGCCATAACCAACACTGAAGCTTTCTTT. This is translated as CASSYSAITNTEAFF.